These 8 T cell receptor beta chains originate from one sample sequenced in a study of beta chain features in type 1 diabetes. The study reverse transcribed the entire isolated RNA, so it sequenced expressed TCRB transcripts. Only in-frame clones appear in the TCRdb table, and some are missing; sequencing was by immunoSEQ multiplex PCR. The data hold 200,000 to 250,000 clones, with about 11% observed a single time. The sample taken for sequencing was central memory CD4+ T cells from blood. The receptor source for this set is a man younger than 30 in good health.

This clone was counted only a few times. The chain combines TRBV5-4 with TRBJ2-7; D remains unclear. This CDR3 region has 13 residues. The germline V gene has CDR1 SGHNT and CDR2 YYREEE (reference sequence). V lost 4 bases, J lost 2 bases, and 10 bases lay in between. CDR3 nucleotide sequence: TGTGCCAGCAGCCCGTGGGCGGCCTACGAGCAGTACTTC. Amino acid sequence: CASSPWAAYEQYF.

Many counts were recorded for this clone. CDR3 sequence: CASSPDRGGGNTIYF. The CDR3 nucleotides are TGTGCCAGCTCACCGGACAGGGGAGGTGGAAACACCATATATTTT. V is TRBV18 and J is TRBJ1-3; 9 bases align to TRBD1. The germline V gene encodes CDR1 KGHSH and CDR2 LQKENI. V was clipped by 3 bases and J by 3 bases; unmatched bases: 3. The CDR3 totals 15 residues. Full variable domain (missing parts from reference TRBV18 and TRBJ1-3): NAGVMQNPRHLVRRRGQEARLRCSPMKGHSHVYWYRQLPEEGLKFMVYLQKENIIDESGMPKERFSAEFPKEGPSILRIQQVVRGDSAAYFCASSPDRGGGNTIYFGEGSWLTVV.

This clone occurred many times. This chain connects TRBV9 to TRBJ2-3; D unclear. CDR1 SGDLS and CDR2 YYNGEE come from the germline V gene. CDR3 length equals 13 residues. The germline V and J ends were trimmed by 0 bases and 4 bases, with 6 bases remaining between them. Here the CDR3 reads CASSVGFADTQYF. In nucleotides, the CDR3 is TGTGCCAGCAGCGTAGGGTTCGCAGATACGCAGTATTTT.

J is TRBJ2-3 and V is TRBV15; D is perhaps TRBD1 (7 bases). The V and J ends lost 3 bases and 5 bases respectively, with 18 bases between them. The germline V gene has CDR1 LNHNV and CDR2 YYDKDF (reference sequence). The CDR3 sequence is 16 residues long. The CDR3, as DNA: TGTGCCACCAGCAGGGGCCGGGGGACAGAGCTAGATACGCAGTATTTT. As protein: CATSRGRGTELDTQYF.

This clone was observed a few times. The CDR3 nucleotides read TGTGCCAGCAGCCCGGACTACACAGATACGCAGTATTTT. Translation gives CASSPDYTDTQYF. V and J are TRBV7-2 and TRBJ2-3, with a possible D match to TRBD2 (6 bases). Germline values: CDR1 SGHTA, CDR2 FQGNSA. V was pared by 5 bases and J by 2 bases, with 8 bases between. The CDR3 totals 13 residues. Drawing the rest from reference TRBV7-2 and TRBJ2-3, the complete variable domain is GAGVSQSPSNKVTEKGKDVELRCDPISGHTALYWYRQSLGQGLEFLIYFQGNSAPDKSGLPSDRFSAERTGGSVSTLTIQRTQQEDSAVYLCASSPDYTDTQYFGPGTRLTVL.

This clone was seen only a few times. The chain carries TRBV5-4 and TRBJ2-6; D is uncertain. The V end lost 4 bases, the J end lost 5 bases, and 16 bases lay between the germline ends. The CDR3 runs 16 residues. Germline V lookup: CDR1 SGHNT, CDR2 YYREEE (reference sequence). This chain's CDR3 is CASSPVTLRRANVLTF. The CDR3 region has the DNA TGTGCCAGCAGCCCAGTCACCCTTCGCCGGGCCAACGTCCTGACTTTC.

CDR3 region: CASARREGHETQYF. CDR3 coding DNA: TGTGCCAGCGCGCGGCGGGAGGGCCATGAGACCCAGTACTTC. The chain couples TRBV7-8 to TRBJ2-5; TRBD2 aligns across 9 bases. The J segment lost 5 bases and the V segment lost 8 bases, leaving 9 bases of the junction unmatched. This CDR3 has 14 amino acids. Germline assignment: CDR1 SGHVS and CDR2 FQNEAQ.

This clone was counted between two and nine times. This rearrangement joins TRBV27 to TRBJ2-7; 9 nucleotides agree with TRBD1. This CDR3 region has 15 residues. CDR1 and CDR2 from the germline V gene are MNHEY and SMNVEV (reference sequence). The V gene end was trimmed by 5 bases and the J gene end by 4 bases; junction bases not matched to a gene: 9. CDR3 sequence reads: CASSPGTGSRYEQYF. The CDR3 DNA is TGTGCCAGCAGTCCGGGGACAGGGAGTAGATACGAGCAGTACTTC.